Included here is one TCR beta chain sequence, with context. The antigen remains undetermined. These data originate in a study of OX40 agonist ivuxolimab in advanced cancers. Assay: immunoSEQ multiplex PCR; the TCRdb copy retains only in-frame clones and omits some. The sample lists roughly 90,000 clones, around 88% seen once, with roughly 1.4% in the top ten. General study points: Determination of antigen specificity was not performed for the expanded peripheral T cells.

The length of the CDR3 is 14 residues. Germline loops: CDR1 SGHAT, CDR2 FQNNGV. The J segment lost 1 base and the V segment lost 6 bases, leaving 2 bases of the junction unmatched. This receptor was taken from an adult with an advanced solid tumor such as melanoma, head and neck, liver or kidney cancer. The starting material was CD4+ or CD8+ T cells sorted from blood, obtained in a trial of the OX40 agonist ivuxolimab. This rearrangement joins TRBV11-2 to TRBJ1-3; 8 bases fit TRBD1. CDR3 in amino acids: CASRGQDSGNTIYF. Here the CDR3 DNA reads TGTGCCAGCAGGGGACAGGATTCTGGAAACACCATATATTTT.